A selection of T cell receptor beta chains follows, all from one sample in a study of T cells expressing NK-cell markers. TCRdb re-called the 5' RACE reads; every CDR3 protein appears as one record, without DNA. The sample has some 440,000 distinct CDR3 sequences. The sequenced sample was blood T cells: a sorted CD56 or NKG2C T cell subset, CD4+ or CD8+ T cells, or bulk PBMC T cells (not recorded which). The receptors shown here come from a woman aged 50 to 60 in good health. CDR3s include the opening cysteine and the closing phenylalanine or tryptophan. Each record gives: J gene, V gene, CDR3 protein.

>TRBJ2-3|TRBV7-3
CASSERLAGGDRPTDTQYF
>TRBJ2-6|TRBV4-1
CASSQPQTSRSGANVLTF
>TRBJ2-5|TRBV24-1
CATSGAGGQETQYF
>TRBJ2-5|TRBV6-2/TRBV6-3
CASRAEGARETQYF
>TRBJ2-1|TRBV10-3
CAIRGTSGRAIEQFF
>TRBJ1-1|TRBV30
CAGYRENTEAFF
>TRBJ2-7|TRBV6-6
CATQDSSYEQYF
>TRBJ1-3|TRBV4-1
CASSQGIQTGSGNTIYF
>TRBJ2-2|TRBV19
CASKAGDLAGELFF
>TRBJ2-7|TRBV5-1
CASSLEGVGRTLGYF
>TRBJ2-3|TRBV9
CASSVTPATPDTQYF
>TRBJ2-7|TRBV6-1
CASESGESSYEQYF
>TRBJ2-2|TRBV7-7
CASSFLTGPTGELFF
>TRBJ2-1|TRBV7-9
CASSPPASGHNEQFF
>TRBJ2-1|TRBV20-1
CSAHGGVSYNEQFF
>TRBJ1-1|TRBV29-1
CSVDPGTGRLTEAFF
>TRBJ1-4|TRBV11-2
CASSTFRGKNEKLFF